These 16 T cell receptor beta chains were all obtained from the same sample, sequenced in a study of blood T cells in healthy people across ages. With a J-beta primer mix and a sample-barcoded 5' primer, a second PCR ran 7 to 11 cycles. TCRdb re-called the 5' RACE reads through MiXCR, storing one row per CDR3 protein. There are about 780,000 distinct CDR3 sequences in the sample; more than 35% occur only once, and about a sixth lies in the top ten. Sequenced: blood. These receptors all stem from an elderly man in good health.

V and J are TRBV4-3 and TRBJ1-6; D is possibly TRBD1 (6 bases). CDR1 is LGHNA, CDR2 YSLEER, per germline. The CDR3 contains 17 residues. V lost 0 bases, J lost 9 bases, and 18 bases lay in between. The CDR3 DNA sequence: TGCGCCAGCAGCCAAGAACCAGGGGTGGTTTTTAGTTCACCCCTCCACTTT. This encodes CASSQEPGVVFSSPLHF.

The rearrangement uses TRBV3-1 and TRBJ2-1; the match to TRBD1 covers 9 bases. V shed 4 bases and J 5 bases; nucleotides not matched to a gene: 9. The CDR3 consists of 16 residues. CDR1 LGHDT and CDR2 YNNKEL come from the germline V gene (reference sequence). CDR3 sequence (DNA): TGTGCCAGCAGCCCCTGGGACAGGGCTAAAGACAATGAGCAGTTCTTC. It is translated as CASSPWDRAKDNEQFF.

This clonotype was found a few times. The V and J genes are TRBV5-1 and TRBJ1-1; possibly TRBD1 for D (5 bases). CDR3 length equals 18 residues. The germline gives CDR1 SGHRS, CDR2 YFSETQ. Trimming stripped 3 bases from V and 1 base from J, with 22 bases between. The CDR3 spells CASSWAAGPGAENTEAFF. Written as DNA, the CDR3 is TGCGCCAGCAGCTGGGCGGCGGGGCCGGGCGCGGAGAACACTGAAGCTTTCTTT.

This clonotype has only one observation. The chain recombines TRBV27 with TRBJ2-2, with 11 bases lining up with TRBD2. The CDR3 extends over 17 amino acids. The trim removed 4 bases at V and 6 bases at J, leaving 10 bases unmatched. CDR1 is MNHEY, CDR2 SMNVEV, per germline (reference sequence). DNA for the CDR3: TGTGCCAGCAGTTCTACTAGCGGGAGTGAGTGGGCCGGGGAGCTGTTTTTT. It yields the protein CASSSTSGSEWAGELFF.

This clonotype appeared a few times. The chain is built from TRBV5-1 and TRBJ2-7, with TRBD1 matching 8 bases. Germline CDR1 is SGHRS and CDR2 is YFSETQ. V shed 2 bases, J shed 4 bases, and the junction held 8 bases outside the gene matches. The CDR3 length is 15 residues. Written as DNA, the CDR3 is TGCGCCAGCAGCTTTGACGGACAGGGTCCGTACGAGCAGTACTTC. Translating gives CASSFDGQGPYEQYF.

For the CDR3, the DNA is TGTGCCATAACCGGGACAGCCAACACCGGGGAGCTGTTTTTT. Protein sequence: CAITGTANTGELFF. The chain joins TRBV10-3 to TRBJ2-2, with 7 bases that match TRBD1. The J segment lost 2 bases and the V segment lost 9 bases, leaving 6 bases of the junction unmatched. Germline CDR1 and CDR2: ENHRY and SYGVKD. The CDR3 runs to 14 residues.

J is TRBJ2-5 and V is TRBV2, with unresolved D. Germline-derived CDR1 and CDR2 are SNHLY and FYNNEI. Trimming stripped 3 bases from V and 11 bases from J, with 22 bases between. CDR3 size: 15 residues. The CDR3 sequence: CASSDDGAAYNEQYF. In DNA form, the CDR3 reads TGTGCCAGCAGTGATGATGGCGCAGCCTACAATGAGCAGTACTTC.

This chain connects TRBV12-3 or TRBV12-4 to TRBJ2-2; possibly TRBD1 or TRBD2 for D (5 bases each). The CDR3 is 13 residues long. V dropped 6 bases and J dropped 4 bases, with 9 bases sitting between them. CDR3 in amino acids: CASRGTSTGELFF. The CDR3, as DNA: TGTGCCAGCAGGGGGACGTCCACCGGGGAGCTGTTTTTT.

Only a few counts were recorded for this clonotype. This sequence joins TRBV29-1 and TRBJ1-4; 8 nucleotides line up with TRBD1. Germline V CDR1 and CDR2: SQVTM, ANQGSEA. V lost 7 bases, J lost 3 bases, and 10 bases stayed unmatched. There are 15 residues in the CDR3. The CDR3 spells CSARGQASPNEKLFF. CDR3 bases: TGCAGCGCTCGGGGACAGGCCTCTCCTAATGAAAAACTGTTTTTT.

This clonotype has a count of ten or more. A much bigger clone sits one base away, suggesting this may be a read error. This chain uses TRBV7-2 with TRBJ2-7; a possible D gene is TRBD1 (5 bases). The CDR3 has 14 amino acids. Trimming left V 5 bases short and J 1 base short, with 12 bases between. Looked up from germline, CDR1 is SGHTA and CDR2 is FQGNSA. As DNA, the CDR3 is TGTGCCAGCAGCGTGGGAAAGGGGTCCTACGAGCAGTACTTC. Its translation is CASSVGKGSYEQYF.

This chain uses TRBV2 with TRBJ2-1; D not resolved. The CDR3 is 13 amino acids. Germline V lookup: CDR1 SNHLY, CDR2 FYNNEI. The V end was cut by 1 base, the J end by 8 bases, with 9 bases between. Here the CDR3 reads CASSEDTRDEQFF. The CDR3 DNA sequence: TGTGCCAGCAGTGAAGACACTCGCGATGAGCAGTTCTTC.

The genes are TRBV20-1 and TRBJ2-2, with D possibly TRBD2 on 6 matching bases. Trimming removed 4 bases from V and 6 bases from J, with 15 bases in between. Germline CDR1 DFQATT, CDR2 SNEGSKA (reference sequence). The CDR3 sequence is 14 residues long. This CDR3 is CSAMTGRGAGELFF. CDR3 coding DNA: TGCAGTGCTATGACCGGGAGAGGTGCCGGGGAGCTGTTTTTT.

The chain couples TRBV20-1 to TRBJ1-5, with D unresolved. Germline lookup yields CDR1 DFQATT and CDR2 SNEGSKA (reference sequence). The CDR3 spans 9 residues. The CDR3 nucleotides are TGCAGGCCATGTCAGCCCCAGCATTTT. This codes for CRPCQPQHF.

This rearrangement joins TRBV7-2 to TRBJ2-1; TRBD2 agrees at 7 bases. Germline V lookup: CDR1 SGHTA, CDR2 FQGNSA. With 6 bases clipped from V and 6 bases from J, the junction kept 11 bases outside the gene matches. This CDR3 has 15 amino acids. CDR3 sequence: CTSSISSGPTNEQFF. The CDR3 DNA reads TGTACCAGCAGTATTTCTAGCGGCCCCACCAATGAGCAGTTCTTC.

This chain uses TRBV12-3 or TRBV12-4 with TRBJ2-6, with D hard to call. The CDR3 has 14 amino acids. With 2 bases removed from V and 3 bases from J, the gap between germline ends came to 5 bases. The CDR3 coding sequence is TGTGCCAGCAGTTTATCCCTTGGGGCCAACGTCCTGACTTTC. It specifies CASSLSLGANVLTF.

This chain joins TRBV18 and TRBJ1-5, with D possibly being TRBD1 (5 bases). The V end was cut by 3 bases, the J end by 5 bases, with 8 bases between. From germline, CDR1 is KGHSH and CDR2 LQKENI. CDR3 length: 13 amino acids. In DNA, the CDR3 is TGTGCCAGCTCACCGGACACCGATCAGCCCCAGCATTTT. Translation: CASSPDTDQPQHF. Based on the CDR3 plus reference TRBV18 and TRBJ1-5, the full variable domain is NAGVMQNPRHLVRRRGQEARLRCSPMKGHSHVYWYRQLPEEGLKFMVYLQKENIIDESGMPKERFSAEFPKEGPSILRIQQVVRGDSAAYFCASSPDTDQPQHFGDGTRLSIL.